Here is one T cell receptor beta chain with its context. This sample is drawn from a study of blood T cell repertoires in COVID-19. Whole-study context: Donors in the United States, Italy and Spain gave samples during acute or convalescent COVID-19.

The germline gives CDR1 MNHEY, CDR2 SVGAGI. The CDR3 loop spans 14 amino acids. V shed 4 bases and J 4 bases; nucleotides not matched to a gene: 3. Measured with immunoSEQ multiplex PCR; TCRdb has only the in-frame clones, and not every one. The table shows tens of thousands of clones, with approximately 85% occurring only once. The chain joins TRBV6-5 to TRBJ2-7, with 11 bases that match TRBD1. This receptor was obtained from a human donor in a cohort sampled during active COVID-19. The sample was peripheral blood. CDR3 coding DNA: TGTGCCAGCAGTTTCGGGACAGGGGGATACGAGCAGTACTTC. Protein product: CASSFGTGGYEQYF.